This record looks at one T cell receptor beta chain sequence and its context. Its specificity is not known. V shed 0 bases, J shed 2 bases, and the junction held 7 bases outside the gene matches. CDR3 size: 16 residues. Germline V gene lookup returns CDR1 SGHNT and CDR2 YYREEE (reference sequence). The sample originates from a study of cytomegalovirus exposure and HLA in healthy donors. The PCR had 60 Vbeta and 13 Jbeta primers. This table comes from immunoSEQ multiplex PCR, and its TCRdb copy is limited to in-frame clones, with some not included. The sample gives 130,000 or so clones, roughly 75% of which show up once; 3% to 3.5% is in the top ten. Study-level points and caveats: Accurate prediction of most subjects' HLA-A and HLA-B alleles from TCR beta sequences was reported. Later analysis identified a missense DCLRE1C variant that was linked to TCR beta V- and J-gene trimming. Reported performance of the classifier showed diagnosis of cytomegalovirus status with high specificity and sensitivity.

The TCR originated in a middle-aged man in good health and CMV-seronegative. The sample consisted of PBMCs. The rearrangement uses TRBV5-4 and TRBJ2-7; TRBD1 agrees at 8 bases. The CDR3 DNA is TGTGCCAGCAGCTTGGGCCCCGGGACAGGTCCCTACGAGCAGTACTTC. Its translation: CASSLGPGTGPYEQYF. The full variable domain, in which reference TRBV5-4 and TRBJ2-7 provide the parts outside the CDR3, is ETGVTQSPTHLIKTRGQQVTLRCSSQSGHNTVSWYQQALGQGPQFIFQYYREEENGRGNFPPRFSGLQFPNYSSELNVNALELDDSALYLCASSLGPGTGPYEQYFGPGTRLTVT.